This T cell receptor beta chain derives from a study of cytomegalovirus exposure and HLA in healthy donors. Study-level results: It was confirmed in vitro that a few of the CMV-associated chains were specific for CMV antigens. High specificity and sensitivity for cytomegalovirus status were reported for the classifier.

The CDR3 extends over 13 amino acids. CDR1 and CDR2 (germline): WSHSY, SAAADI. With V trimmed by 11 bases and J by 8 bases, 11 bases remained unmatched. Generated by immunoSEQ multiplex PCR, the TCRdb table keeps only in-frame clones and is missing some. The sample includes 110,000 or so clones, over 65% of them seen just once. Comment on this clone: The antigen is not known.

J is TRBJ1-4 and V is TRBV10-2; TRBD1 matches at 7 bases. The sample comprised PBMCs. The clonotype originates from a woman in her twenties or thirties in good health and CMV-seronegative. This CDR3 is CAARGTVGEKLFF. The DNA of the CDR3 is TGCGCCGCGAGGGGGACAGTCGGCGAAAAACTGTTTTTT.